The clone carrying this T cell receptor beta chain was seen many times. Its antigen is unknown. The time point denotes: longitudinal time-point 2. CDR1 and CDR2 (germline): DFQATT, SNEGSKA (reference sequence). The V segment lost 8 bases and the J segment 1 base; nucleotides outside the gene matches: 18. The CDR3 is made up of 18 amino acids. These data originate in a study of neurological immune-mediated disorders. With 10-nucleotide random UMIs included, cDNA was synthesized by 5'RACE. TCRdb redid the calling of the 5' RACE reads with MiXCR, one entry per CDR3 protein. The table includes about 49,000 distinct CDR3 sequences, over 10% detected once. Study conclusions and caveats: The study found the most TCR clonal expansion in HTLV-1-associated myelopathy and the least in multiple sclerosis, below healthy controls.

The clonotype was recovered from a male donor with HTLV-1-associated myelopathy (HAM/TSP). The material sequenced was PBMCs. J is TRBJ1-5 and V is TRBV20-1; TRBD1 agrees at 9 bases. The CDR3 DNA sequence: TGCAGTACCCGAGCCATACAGGGGGCAACGGGAAGCAATCAGCCCCAGCATTTT. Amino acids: CSTRAIQGATGSNQPQHF.